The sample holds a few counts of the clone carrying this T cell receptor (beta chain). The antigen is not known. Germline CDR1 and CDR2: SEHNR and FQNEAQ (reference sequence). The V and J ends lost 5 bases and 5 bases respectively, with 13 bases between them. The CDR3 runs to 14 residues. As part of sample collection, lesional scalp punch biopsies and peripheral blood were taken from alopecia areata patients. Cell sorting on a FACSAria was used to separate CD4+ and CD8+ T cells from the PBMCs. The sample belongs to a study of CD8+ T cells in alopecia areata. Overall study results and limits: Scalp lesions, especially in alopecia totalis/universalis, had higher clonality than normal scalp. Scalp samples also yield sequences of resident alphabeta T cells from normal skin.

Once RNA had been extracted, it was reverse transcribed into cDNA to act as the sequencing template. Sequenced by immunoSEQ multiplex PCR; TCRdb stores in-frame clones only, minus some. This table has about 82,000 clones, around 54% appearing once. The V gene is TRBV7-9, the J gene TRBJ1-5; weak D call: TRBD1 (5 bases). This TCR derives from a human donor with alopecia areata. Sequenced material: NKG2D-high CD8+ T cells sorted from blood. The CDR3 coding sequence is TGTGCCAGCAGCCGCCCGGGGACCCATCAGCCCCAGCATTTT. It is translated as CASSRPGTHQPQHF.